Following are 14 T cell receptor beta chains from one sample sequenced in a study of blood T cell repertoires in COVID-19. TCRdb keeps only in-frame clones here, not all; method: immunoSEQ multiplex PCR. The sample shows about 110,000 clones, over 70% of them seen only once. Sequenced material: peripheral blood. The receptor set was obtained from a human donor in a cohort sampled during active or convalescent COVID-19.

V gene TRBV7-8 combines with J gene TRBJ1-1; D not certain. This CDR3 region has 12 residues. From germline, CDR1 is SGHVS and CDR2 FQNEAQ. V lost 5 bases and J lost 5, with 9 bases in between. DNA of the CDR3: TGTGCCAGCAGCCCAGGAATAACTGAAGCTTTCTTT. Translation: CASSPGITEAFF.

This chain joins TRBV7-9 and TRBJ2-1; 7 positions match TRBD1. V lost 0 bases, J lost 0 bases, and 2 bases stayed unmatched. Per the germline V gene, CDR1 is SEHNR and CDR2 is FQNEAQ (reference sequence). The CDR3 sequence is 16 residues long. CDR3 bases: TGTGCCAGCAGCTTAGCCAGGGACAGCTCCTACAATGAGCAGTTCTTC. The encoded protein is CASSLARDSSYNEQFF.

This clone was counted a few times. The rearrangement links TRBV20-1 to TRBJ2-7; the D gene is possibly TRBD2 (6 bases). Trimming cost V 3 bases and J 2 bases, with 14 bases left between them. Germline CDR1 reads DFQATT; CDR2 reads SNEGSKA (reference sequence). This CDR3 is built from 14 residues. The CDR3 is CSASVLARTYEQYF. In DNA form, the CDR3 reads TGCAGTGCTAGTGTCCTAGCGAGAACCTACGAGCAGTACTTC.

V and J are TRBV7-7 and TRBJ1-4; 7 bases agree with TRBD1. V dropped 6 bases and J dropped 4; count of bases not matched to a gene: 11. The CDR3 totals 16 residues. CDR1 is SSHAT, CDR2 FNYEAQ, per germline (reference sequence). The CDR3 loop is CASREQGRAGNEKLFF. In nucleotides, the CDR3 is TGTGCCAGCAGAGAACAGGGGCGTGCAGGTAATGAAAAACTGTTTTTT.

The J gene is TRBJ1-2, the V gene TRBV27; 8 nucleotides match TRBD1. The CDR3 is 13 amino acids. Germline CDR1 MNHEY, CDR2 SMNVEV (reference sequence). Trimming at V came to 4 bases and at J to 8 bases, leaving 6 bases not matched to a gene. Here the CDR3 reads CASSSDRDRGYTF. The CDR3 coding sequence is TGTGCCAGCAGTTCGGACAGGGACCGGGGCTACACCTTC.

This clone was seen only a few times. The chain uses TRBV19 and TRBJ2-5; 10 positions agree with TRBD1. With V trimmed by 5 bases and J by 1 base, 7 bases remained unmatched. The CDR3 length is 16 residues. The germline CDR1 and CDR2 sequences are LNHDA and SQIVND (reference sequence). CDR3 nucleotide sequence: TGTGCCAGTAGTCGACAGGGGGCCACTAGCCAAGAGACCCAGTACTTC. Translation: CASSRQGATSQETQYF.

CDR3 in amino acids: CASSQAYLAGGENTQYF. CDR3 DNA: TGCGCCAGCAGCCAGGCCTATCTAGCGGGGGGGGAAAATACGCAGTATTTT. The rearrangement links TRBV4-3 to TRBJ2-3; 12 bases fit TRBD2. J was trimmed by 7 bases and V by 3 bases; bases with no gene match: 11. CDR1 and CDR2 (germline): LGHNA, YSLEER. There are 17 residues in the CDR3.

This sequence joins TRBV9 and TRBJ2-6, with D possibly TRBD1 on 6 matching bases. Trimming removed 0 bases from V and 1 base from J, with 8 bases in between. The CDR3 has 16 residues. CDR1 and CDR2 from the germline V gene are SGDLS and YYNGEE. The CDR3 DNA is TGTGCCAGCAGCGTAGTGACAGGTTCTGGGGCCAACGTCCTGACTTTC. The encoded protein is CASSVVTGSGANVLTF.

This clone was picked up one time. The chain has TRBV6-5 and TRBJ2-1, with 11 bases that match TRBD2. Germline lookup yields CDR1 MNHEY and CDR2 SVGAGI. The CDR3 loop spans 15 amino acids. Germline trimming cut 6 bases from V and 4 bases from J; bases unmatched to any gene: 5. The CDR3 region has the DNA TGTGCCAGCAGAAGAGCTAGCGGGGGGTACAATGAGCAGTTCTTC. Amino acid sequence: CASRRASGGYNEQFF.

The chain carries TRBV5-6 and TRBJ2-5; TRBD1 matches 8 bases. The V gene's germline CDR1 is SGHDT and CDR2 YYEEEE. CDR3 length equals 16 residues. V lost 3 bases, J lost 4 bases, and 11 bases stayed unmatched. Here the CDR3 reads CASSSGTGLRGETQYF. The CDR3 nucleotides read TGTGCCAGCAGCTCCGGGACAGGTCTCCGAGGAGAGACCCAGTACTTC.

This chain uses TRBV5-6 with TRBJ2-7; TRBD2 is a possible D gene (6 bases). From germline, CDR1 is SGHDT and CDR2 YYEEEE. This CDR3 spans 15 amino acids. Trimming removed 4 bases at V and 0 bases at J, with 14 bases between. Here the CDR3 reads CASSPLGGSSYEQYF. The CDR3 DNA is TGTGCCAGCAGCCCCCTTGGGGGGAGCTCCTACGAGCAGTACTTC.

The rearrangement links TRBV4-1 to TRBJ1-1; 7 bases line up with TRBD1. Germline CDR1 reads MGHRA; CDR2 reads YSYEKL. The V segment lost 1 base and the J segment 6 bases; nucleotides outside the gene matches: 5. The CDR3 covers 14 residues. The CDR3 spells CASSQVRRGAEAFF. CDR3 DNA sequence: TGCGCCAGCAGCCAAGTGCGCAGGGGGGCTGAAGCTTTCTTT.

Only one count was recorded for this clone. The V call is TRBV3-1 (or the pseudogene TRBV3-2), the J call TRBJ2-6; 7 bases map to TRBD1. The trim removed 0 bases at V and 0 bases at J, leaving 11 bases unmatched. The CDR3 runs to 20 residues. Germline CDR1 and CDR2: LGHDT and YNNKEL (reference sequence). CDR3 nucleotides: TGTGCCAGCAGCCAAGATTGGCGACAGGGCCCCTCCTCTGGGGCCAACGTCCTGACTTTC. Translating gives CASSQDWRQGPSSGANVLTF.

The chain is built from TRBV28 and TRBJ1-5; 12 bases are shared with TRBD1. This CDR3 comprises 15 residues. V dropped 5 bases and J dropped 7; count of bases not matched to a gene: 6. Per germline, CDR1 MDHEN and CDR2 SYDVKM. This chain's CDR3 is CASSPGTGGRQPQHF. The CDR3, as DNA: TGTGCCAGCAGTCCCGGGACAGGGGGCCGCCAGCCCCAGCATTTT. The complete variable domain, with remaining parts taken from reference TRBV28 and TRBJ1-5, reads DVKVTQSSRYLVKRTGEKVFLECVQDMDHENMFWYRQDPGLGLRLIYFSYDVKMKEKGDIPEGYSVSREKKERFSLILESASTNQTSMYLCASSPGTGGRQPQHFGDGTRLSIL.